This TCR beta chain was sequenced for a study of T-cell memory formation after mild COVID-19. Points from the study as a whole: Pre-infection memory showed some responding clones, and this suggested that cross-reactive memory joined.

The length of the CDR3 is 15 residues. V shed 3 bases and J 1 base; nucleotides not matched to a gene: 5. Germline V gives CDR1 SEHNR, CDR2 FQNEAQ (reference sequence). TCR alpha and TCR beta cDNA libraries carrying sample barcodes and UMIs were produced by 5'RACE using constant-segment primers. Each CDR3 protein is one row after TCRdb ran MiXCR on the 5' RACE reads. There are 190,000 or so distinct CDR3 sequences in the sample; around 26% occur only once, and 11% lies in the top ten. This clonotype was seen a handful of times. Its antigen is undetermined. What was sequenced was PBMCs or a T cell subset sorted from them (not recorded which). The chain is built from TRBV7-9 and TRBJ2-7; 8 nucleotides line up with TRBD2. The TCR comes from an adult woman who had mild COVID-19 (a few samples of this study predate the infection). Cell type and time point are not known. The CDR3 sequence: CASSFGLARSYEQYF. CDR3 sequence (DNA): TGTGCCAGCAGCTTTGGACTAGCCCGTTCCTACGAGCAGTACTTC.